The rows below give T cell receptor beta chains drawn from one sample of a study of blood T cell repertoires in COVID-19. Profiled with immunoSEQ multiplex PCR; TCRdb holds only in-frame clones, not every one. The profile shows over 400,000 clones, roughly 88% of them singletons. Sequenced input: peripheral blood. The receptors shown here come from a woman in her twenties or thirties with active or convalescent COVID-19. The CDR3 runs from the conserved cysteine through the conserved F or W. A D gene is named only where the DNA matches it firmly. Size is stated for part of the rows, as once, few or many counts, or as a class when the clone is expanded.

CDR3aa: CASSERGYQETQYF; CDR3nt: TGTGCCAGTAGTGAGCGGGGGTACCAAGAGACCCAGTACTTC; j_gene: TRBJ2-5; d_gene: TRBD2; abundance: NA; v_gene: TRBV19
CDR3aa: CASRVGSGITEAFF; CDR3nt: TGTGCCAGCAGAGTCGGCTCAGGTATTACTGAAGCTTTCTTT; j_gene: TRBJ1-1; d_gene: NA; abundance: NA; v_gene: TRBV6-5
CDR3aa: CASTTGTEYQPQHF; CDR3nt: TGTGCCAGTACCACCGGGACAGAGTATCAGCCCCAGCATTTT; j_gene: TRBJ1-5; d_gene: TRBD1; abundance: NA; v_gene: TRBV19
CDR3aa: CASSVQGAQYGYTF; CDR3nt: TGTGCCAGCAGTGTTCAGGGGGCTCAATATGGCTACACCTTC; j_gene: TRBJ1-2; d_gene: TRBD1; abundance: NA; v_gene: TRBV6-1
CDR3aa: CASSFSDRANYGYTF; CDR3nt: TGTGCCAGCAGTTTTTCCGACAGGGCTAACTATGGCTACACCTTC; j_gene: TRBJ1-2; d_gene: TRBD1; abundance: NA; v_gene: TRBV2
CDR3aa: CASSYSRGASGEQFF; CDR3nt: TGTGCCAGCAGTTACTCGAGAGGAGCCTCCGGTGAGCAGTTCTTC; j_gene: TRBJ2-1; d_gene: NA; abundance: NA; v_gene: TRBV6-6
CDR3aa: CASTLGTGVTGELFF; CDR3nt: TGTGCCAGTACCTTGGGGACAGGGGTCACCGGGGAGCTGTTTTTT; j_gene: TRBJ2-2; d_gene: TRBD1; abundance: NA; v_gene: TRBV19
CDR3aa: CASSLEGARGEQYF; CDR3nt: TGCGCCAGCAGCTTGGAGGGGGCCCGCGGGGAGCAGTACTTC; j_gene: TRBJ2-7; d_gene: TRBD1; abundance: NA; v_gene: TRBV5-1
CDR3aa: CSVEGQNTEAFF; CDR3nt: TGCAGCGTTGAGGGACAGAACACTGAAGCTTTCTTT; j_gene: TRBJ1-1; d_gene: NA; abundance: once; v_gene: TRBV29-1
CDR3aa: CASSIRGTGGAGANVLTF; CDR3nt: TGTGCCAGTAGTATAAGGGGGACAGGGGGCGCTGGGGCCAACGTCCTGACTTTC; j_gene: TRBJ2-6; d_gene: TRBD1; abundance: NA; v_gene: TRBV19
CDR3aa: CASSYQSGGPTGELFF; CDR3nt: TGTGCCAGCAGTTACCAGAGCGGGGGCCCCACCGGGGAGCTGTTTTTT; j_gene: TRBJ2-2; d_gene: TRBD2; abundance: few; v_gene: TRBV6-5
CDR3aa: CASSLGDRGNSNQPQHF; CDR3nt: TGCGCCAGCAGCTTGGGGGACAGGGGAAATAGCAATCAGCCCCAGCATTTT; j_gene: TRBJ1-5; d_gene: TRBD1; abundance: NA; v_gene: TRBV5-1
CDR3aa: CASSLVGGEGTEAFF; CDR3nt: TGCGCCAGCAGCTTGGTTGGAGGGGAGGGCACTGAAGCTTTCTTT; j_gene: TRBJ1-1; d_gene: NA; abundance: NA; v_gene: TRBV5-1
CDR3aa: CASSLLSEKLFF; CDR3nt: TGTGCCAGCAGTTTACTAAGTGAAAAACTGTTTTTT; j_gene: TRBJ1-4; d_gene: NA; abundance: NA; v_gene: TRBV12-3/TRBV12-4
CDR3aa: CASSLASAAGNSPLHF; CDR3nt: TGTGCCAGCAGCTTAGCGTCGGCAGCAGGAAATTCACCCCTCCACTTT; j_gene: TRBJ1-6; d_gene: NA; abundance: NA; v_gene: TRBV7-6
CDR3aa: CASSPTTGSGYTF; CDR3nt: TGTGCCAGCAGTCCCACGACAGGGTCCGGCTACACCTTC; j_gene: TRBJ1-2; d_gene: TRBD1; abundance: NA; v_gene: TRBV6-2/TRBV6-3
CDR3aa: CASSNNSKAKRDAAQYF; CDR3nt: TGTGCCAGCAGCAATAATTCCAAGGCCAAAAGAGACGCGGCGCAGTATTTT; j_gene: TRBJ2-3; d_gene: NA; abundance: NA; v_gene: TRBV21-1
CDR3aa: CASSLHGGSYNEQFF; CDR3nt: TGTGCCAGCAGCTTACACGGGGGGTCGTACAATGAGCAGTTCTTC; j_gene: TRBJ2-1; d_gene: TRBD2; abundance: NA; v_gene: TRBV7-9
CDR3aa: CASKGASGNTIYF; CDR3nt: TGCGCCAGCAAGGGGGCATCTGGAAACACCATATATTTT; j_gene: TRBJ1-3; d_gene: TRBD1; abundance: NA; v_gene: TRBV5-1
CDR3aa: CASSDLNTEAFF; CDR3nt: TGTGCCAGCAGCGACTTGAACACTGAAGCTTTCTTT; j_gene: TRBJ1-1; d_gene: NA; abundance: NA; v_gene: TRBV27
CDR3aa: CASSHSGDSGAYNEQFF; CDR3nt: TGCGCCAGCAGCCATTCAGGGGATAGCGGGGCATACAATGAGCAGTTCTTC; j_gene: TRBJ2-1; d_gene: TRBD2; abundance: NA; v_gene: TRBV4-1
CDR3aa: CASSIDRAGRTTDTQYF; CDR3nt: TGTGCCAGTAGTATCGATCGGGCGGGCAGAACCACAGATACGCAGTATTTT; j_gene: TRBJ2-3; d_gene: NA; abundance: once; v_gene: TRBV19
CDR3aa: CASSLTGRDGETQYF; CDR3nt: TGTGCCAGCAGCTTAACCGGGAGGGACGGGGAGACCCAGTACTTC; j_gene: TRBJ2-5; d_gene: TRBD2; abundance: NA; v_gene: TRBV5-6
CDR3aa: CASSLAAGVYQPQHF; CDR3nt: TGTGCCAGCAGCTTAGCGGCAGGGGTCTATCAGCCCCAGCATTTT; j_gene: TRBJ1-5; d_gene: NA; abundance: NA; v_gene: TRBV7-8
CDR3aa: CASRGTTTDTQYF; CDR3nt: TGTGCCAGTAGGGGGACTACCACAGATACGCAGTATTTT; j_gene: TRBJ2-3; d_gene: TRBD2; abundance: NA; v_gene: TRBV19
CDR3aa: CASSSPAGGGETQYF; CDR3nt: TGTGCCAGCAGCTCCCCAGCGGGAGGAGGGGAGACCCAGTACTTC; j_gene: TRBJ2-5; d_gene: TRBD2; abundance: NA; v_gene: TRBV7-9
CDR3aa: CASGKQGGVNNYGYTF; CDR3nt: TGTGCCAGTGGTAAACAGGGGGGGGTAAATAACTATGGCTACACCTTC; j_gene: TRBJ1-2; d_gene: TRBD1; abundance: NA; v_gene: TRBV19
CDR3aa: CASSLAMLGEAYEQYF; CDR3nt: TGCGCCAGCAGCTTGGCCATGTTGGGAGAAGCCTACGAGCAGTACTTC; j_gene: TRBJ2-7; d_gene: NA; abundance: NA; v_gene: TRBV5-1
CDR3aa: CASSLVIGGTWEQFF; CDR3nt: TGTGCCAGTAGTTTAGTCATCGGGGGGACTTGGGAGCAGTTCTTC; j_gene: TRBJ2-1; d_gene: TRBD2; abundance: once; v_gene: TRBV19
CDR3aa: CASSPTGGVQPQHF; CDR3nt: TGTGCCAGCTCACCAACTGGGGGGGTTCAGCCCCAGCATTTT; j_gene: TRBJ1-5; d_gene: NA; abundance: NA; v_gene: TRBV18
CDR3aa: CASIAGTYYGYTF; CDR3nt: TGTGCCAGCATAGCAGGGACTTACTATGGCTACACCTTC; j_gene: TRBJ1-2; d_gene: NA; abundance: NA; v_gene: TRBV2
CDR3aa: CASSPLVTGTGSSVGYTF; CDR3nt: TGTGCCAGCTCACCACTCGTTACCGGGACAGGGTCATCAGTTGGCTACACCTTC; j_gene: TRBJ1-2; d_gene: TRBD1; abundance: NA; v_gene: TRBV18
CDR3aa: CASNQGNGVTEAFF; CDR3nt: TGTGCCAGTAACCAGGGGAACGGAGTCACTGAAGCTTTCTTT; j_gene: TRBJ1-1; d_gene: NA; abundance: NA; v_gene: TRBV19
CDR3aa: CASSYPFGTSGHAANEQFF; CDR3nt: TGTGCCAGCAGTTACCCATTCGGGACTAGCGGGCACGCGGCCAATGAGCAGTTCTTC; j_gene: TRBJ2-1; d_gene: TRBD2; abundance: NA; v_gene: TRBV6-2/TRBV6-3
CDR3aa: CASSPGDMSGRVTGELFF; CDR3nt: TGTGCCAGCAGCCCTGGGGATATGAGCGGGAGGGTTACCGGGGAGCTGTTTTTT; j_gene: TRBJ2-2; d_gene: TRBD2; abundance: NA; v_gene: TRBV6-2/TRBV6-3
CDR3aa: CASSQAFSGGPRETQYF; CDR3nt: TGTGCCAGCAGCCAAGCGTTTAGCGGGGGCCCCAGAGAGACCCAGTACTTC; j_gene: TRBJ2-5; d_gene: TRBD2; abundance: NA; v_gene: TRBV3-1/TRBV3-2
CDR3aa: CASSPRDIDSGANVLTF; CDR3nt: TGCGCCAGCAGCCCGAGGGACATCGACTCTGGGGCCAACGTCCTGACTTTC; j_gene: TRBJ2-6; d_gene: NA; abundance: NA; v_gene: TRBV4-1
CDR3aa: CASSLATQGSTEAFF; CDR3nt: TGCGCCAGCAGCTTGGCGACTCAGGGATCCACTGAAGCTTTCTTT; j_gene: TRBJ1-1; d_gene: NA; abundance: NA; v_gene: TRBV5-1
CDR3aa: CATKRQGTNYGYTF; CDR3nt: TGTGCCACTAAAAGACAGGGCACTAACTATGGCTACACCTTC; j_gene: TRBJ1-2; d_gene: TRBD1; abundance: NA; v_gene: TRBV19
CDR3aa: CASSLAGQGNGYTF; CDR3nt: TGCGCCAGCAGCTTGGCTGGCCAGGGGAATGGCTACACCTTC; j_gene: TRBJ1-2; d_gene: NA; abundance: NA; v_gene: TRBV5-1
CDR3aa: CAWKAGTSYNEQFF; CDR3nt: TGTGCCTGGAAAGCGGGAACGTCCTACAATGAGCAGTTCTTC; j_gene: TRBJ2-1; d_gene: TRBD2; abundance: NA; v_gene: TRBV30